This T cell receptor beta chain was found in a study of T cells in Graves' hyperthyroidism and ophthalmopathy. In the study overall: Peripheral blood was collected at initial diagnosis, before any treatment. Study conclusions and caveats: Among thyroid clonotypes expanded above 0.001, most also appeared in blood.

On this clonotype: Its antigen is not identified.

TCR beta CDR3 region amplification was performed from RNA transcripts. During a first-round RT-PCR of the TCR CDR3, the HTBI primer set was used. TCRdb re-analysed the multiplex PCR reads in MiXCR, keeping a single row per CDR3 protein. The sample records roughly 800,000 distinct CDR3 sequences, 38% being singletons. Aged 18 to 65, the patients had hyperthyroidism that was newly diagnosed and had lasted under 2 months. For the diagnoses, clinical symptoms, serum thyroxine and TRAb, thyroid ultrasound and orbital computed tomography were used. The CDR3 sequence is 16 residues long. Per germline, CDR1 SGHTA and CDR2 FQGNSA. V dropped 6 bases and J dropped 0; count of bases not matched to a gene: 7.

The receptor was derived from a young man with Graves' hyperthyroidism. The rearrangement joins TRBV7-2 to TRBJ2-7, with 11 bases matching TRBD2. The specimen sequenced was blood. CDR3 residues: CASSYSTSGASYEQYF. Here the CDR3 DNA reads TGTGCCAGCAGTTACTCGACTAGCGGGGCCTCCTACGAGCAGTACTTC.